The sequence of this T cell receptor (beta chain) was determined in a study of CD8 T cells in ankylosing spondylitis. Points from the study as a whole: A TCR beta motif of eight highly homologous variants appeared characteristic of ankylosing spondylitis blood. CD8+ cells made up the disease-linked clones, which were relatively rare in peripheral blood.

V shed 2 bases, J shed 0 bases, and the junction held 5 bases outside the gene matches. This CDR3 comprises 18 residues. The germline V gene has CDR1 MNHEY and CDR2 SVGEGT. In the case of this clonotype: What it binds is not known.

TCRdb reprocessed the 5' RACE reads via MiXCR and lists one record per CDR3 protein. The data show about 330,000 distinct CDR3 sequences, with 8% seen just once and less than 15% held by the top ten. Material for sequencing was blood, either unsorted or a sorted T cell fraction (not recorded which). The chain uses TRBV6-2 or TRBV6-3 and TRBJ2-2; 11 bases fit TRBD1. The TCR was taken from a male donor with ankylosing spondylitis. The CDR3 loop is CASSYPRDRGTNTGELFF. In DNA, the CDR3 is TGTGCCAGCAGTTACCCCCGGGACAGGGGGACGAACACCGGGGAGCTGTTTTTT.